The TCR beta chain under discussion was sequenced for a study of PD-L1 blockade in urothelial cancer. Study-wide context: Men with urothelial cancer arising in the bladder made up about 85% of the roughly 30 patients. As for prior chemotherapy regimens, patients had received 0 to 3.

Using immunoSEQ multiplex PCR, the repertoire was profiled, and TCRdb retains in-frame clones only, with some absent. The table records about 20,000 clones, around 90% of them present only once. The length of the CDR3 is 14 residues. CDR1 and CDR2 (germline): SGHNT, YYREEE (reference sequence). V was cut by 3 bases and J by 0 bases, with 10 bases left in between. This chain uses TRBV5-4 with TRBJ2-7; TRBD2 is a possible D gene (6 bases). The clonotype was recovered from a man aged 45-65 years with urothelial cancer. The input for sequencing was PBMCs, taken around atezolizumab (anti-PD-L1) treatment. CDR3 nucleotides: TGTGCCAGCAGCTGGGGGACTGACTCCTACGAGCAGTACTTC. Amino acids: CASSWGTDSYEQYF.